The following is a T cell receptor beta chain sequence with its context. The target antigen is unknown. Diagnostic assessment was based on clinical symptoms, serum thyroxine and TRAb, thyroid ultrasound and orbital computed tomography. Cells are PBMCs isolated from around 10 ml of fresh blood. The record originates from a study of T cells in Graves' hyperthyroidism and ophthalmopathy. This CDR3 comprises 13 residues. The germline gives CDR1 MDHEN, CDR2 SYDVKM. V was clipped by 6 bases and J by 3 bases, with 9 bases between them. Study conclusions and caveats: Most thyroid clonotypes expanded above 0.001 were also detected in blood.

Researchers amplified the TCR beta CDR3 regions from RNA transcripts. The primer set for the first-round RT-PCR of the TCR CDR3 was HTBI. TCRdb reprocessed the multiplex PCR reads via MiXCR and lists one record per CDR3 protein. Of 300,000 to 350,000 distinct CDR3 sequences detected, under 25% appear once; the ten largest clones hold about 50%. The sample consisted of blood. This receptor was taken from a woman between 50 and 59 years old with Graves' hyperthyroidism. The J gene is TRBJ1-5, the V gene TRBV28; D is uncertain. The CDR3 spells CASRLGHNQPQHF. CDR3 DNA sequence: TGTGCCAGCAGGCTCGGTCACAATCAGCCCCAGCATTTT.